One sample yielded the 28 T cell receptor beta chains listed below, sequenced in a study of blood T cell repertoires in COVID-19. The repertoire was sequenced with immunoSEQ multiplex PCR; TCRdb's copy has only in-frame clones and lacks some. Seen here are 300,000 to 400,000 clones, about nine tenths observed once, and the top ten hold 1%. The sequenced sample consisted of peripheral blood. The receptors come from a man aged 45-65 years with active or convalescent COVID-19.

The chain links TRBV5-6 to TRBJ1-3; 12 positions agree with TRBD1. CDR1 SGHDT and CDR2 YYEEEE come from the germline V gene. V shed 1 base, J shed 8 bases, and the junction held 10 bases outside the gene matches. The CDR3 totals 17 residues. CDR3 sequence reads: CASSLSGGTGGLDTIYF. The DNA for the CDR3 is TGTGCCAGCAGCTTGTCCGGGGGGACAGGGGGCTTAGACACCATATATTTT.

The V call is TRBV10-1, the J call TRBJ2-7; 9 bases agree with TRBD1. Germline V gene data show CDR1 as WNHNN and CDR2 as SYGVQD (reference sequence). V lost 8 bases to trimming and J lost 5 bases; unmatched junction nucleotides: 7. There are 13 residues in the CDR3. In DNA form, the CDR3 reads TGCGCCAGCGGGGGGACAGGGCAGCACGAGCAGTACTTC. This translates into CASGGTGQHEQYF.

V is TRBV2 and J is TRBJ1-1; possible D gene TRBD1, 5 bases. Germline values: CDR1 SNHLY, CDR2 FYNNEI. CDR3 length equals 14 residues. V dropped 5 bases and J dropped 2 bases, with 12 bases sitting between them. In DNA, the CDR3 is TGTGCCAGCAGTATTATTACAGGTAACACTGAAGCTTTCTTT. Its translation is CASSIITGNTEAFF.

The rearrangement uses TRBV28 and TRBJ1-1; the match to TRBD1 covers 8 bases. The CDR3 is 15 residues long. CDR1 is MDHEN, CDR2 SYDVKM, per germline. J gave up 2 bases and V 4 bases, and 6 bases lay outside the gene matches. The CDR3 here is CASSSFGQGNTEAFF. The CDR3 DNA follows: TGTGCCAGCAGTTCGTTCGGACAGGGCAACACTGAAGCTTTCTTT.

This chain joins TRBV24-1 and TRBJ2-7; 7 bases line up with TRBD2. Per the germline V gene, CDR1 is KGHDR and CDR2 is SFDVKD. Germline trimming cut 1 base from V and 4 bases from J; bases unmatched to any gene: 24. There are 21 residues in the CDR3. The CDR3 DNA reads TGTGCCACCAGTGATTTAGGCTCGAGGAGATCACGCCTAGCGGCTCGGTACGAGCAGTACTTC. It yields the protein CATSDLGSRRSRLAARYEQYF.

J is TRBJ1-5 and V is TRBV7-9; D unresolved. V was trimmed by 3 bases and J by 0 bases, leaving 9 bases between them. This CDR3 region has 15 residues. Looked up from germline, CDR1 is SEHNR and CDR2 is FQNEAQ (reference sequence). In DNA, the CDR3 is TGTGCCAGCAGCTTTGGTAGCGATAGCAATCAGCCCCAGCATTTT. This gives the protein CASSFGSDSNQPQHF. The full variable domain, in which reference TRBV7-9 and TRBJ1-5 provide the parts outside the CDR3, is DTGVSQNPRHKITKRGQNVTFRCDPISEHNRLYWYRQTLGQGPEFLTYFQNEAQLEKSRLLSDRFSAERPKGSFSTLEIQRTEQGDSAMYLCASSFGSDSNQPQHFGDGTRLSIL.

The J gene is TRBJ2-7, the V gene TRBV18; D perhaps matches TRBD2 (5 bases). Trimming cost V 1 base and J 3 bases, with 10 bases left between them. Per germline, CDR1 KGHSH and CDR2 LQKENI. This CDR3 has 14 amino acids. The CDR3 sequence is CASSPLGDGYEQYF. The CDR3 bases are TGTGCCAGCTCACCACTCGGGGATGGCTACGAGCAGTACTTC.

This clone appeared a few times. This chain links TRBV5-1 with TRBJ1-4, with 8 bases that match TRBD1. The germline gives CDR1 SGHRS, CDR2 YFSETQ. There are 13 residues in the CDR3. V shed 7 bases and J 3 bases; nucleotides not matched to a gene: 2. CDR3 in amino acids: CASGQGPNEKLFF. DNA for the CDR3: TGCGCCAGCGGACAGGGACCTAATGAAAAACTGTTTTTT.

The rearrangement joins TRBV5-4 to TRBJ2-7; no firm D call. The germline gives CDR1 SGHNT, CDR2 YYREEE (reference sequence). V dropped 5 bases and J dropped 6 bases, with 15 bases sitting between them. The CDR3 extends over 13 amino acids. CDR3 in amino acids: CASSQSRVSEQYF. The CDR3 DNA reads as TGTGCCAGCAGTCAAAGCCGGGTCTCCGAGCAGTACTTC.

This chain uses TRBV28 with TRBJ2-7; unclear D gene. CDR3 length: 12 amino acids. Germline CDR1 reads MDHEN; CDR2 reads SYDVKM. V was cut by 7 bases and J by 2 bases, with 9 bases left in between. CDR3 protein: CASIGEPYEQYF. As DNA, the CDR3 is TGTGCCAGCATTGGAGAACCCTACGAGCAGTACTTC.

The CDR3 here is CASSQGGRDNEKLFF. The CDR3, as DNA: TGCGCCAGCAGCCAAGGGGGCAGGGATAATGAAAAACTGTTTTTT. The chain recombines TRBV4-3 with TRBJ1-4; D perhaps matches TRBD1 (5 bases). Trimming cost V 1 base and J 4 bases, with 10 bases left between them. Germline loops: CDR1 LGHNA, CDR2 YSLEER. This CDR3 is built from 15 residues.

The chain joins TRBV28 to TRBJ1-2, with D perhaps TRBD1 (6 bases). CDR1 MDHEN and CDR2 SYDVKM come from the germline V gene. Between the trimmed V and J ends, which lost 3 bases and 7 bases, there was a span of 18 bases. CDR3 length equals 15 residues. Written as DNA, the CDR3 is TGTGCCAGCAGTTTTTTCGAGGACAGACATCTTGGCTACACCTTC. It encodes CASSFFEDRHLGYTF.

Comments on this clone: The junction and the germline gene differ at one end; a read error may be behind it. The chain joins TRBV19 to TRBJ1-2, with D maybe TRBD1 (6 bases). Per germline, CDR1 LNHDA and CDR2 SQIVND (reference sequence). The length of the CDR3 is 16 residues. This CDR3 is CASSIGPPGHTAQRDF. Written as DNA, the CDR3 is TGTGCCAGTAGTATTGGGCCCCCGGGACATACCGCCCAGAGGGACTTC.

This sequence joins TRBV9 and TRBJ1-1; D remains unclear. With 0 bases removed from V and 5 bases from J, the gap between germline ends came to 14 bases. Germline V CDR1 and CDR2: SGDLS, YYNGEE. CDR3 length: 15 residues. CDR3 loop: CASSVGLGVVTEAFF. CDR3 bases: TGTGCCAGCAGCGTAGGTCTGGGAGTGGTAACTGAAGCTTTCTTT.

This clone appeared once. V and J are TRBV7-2 and TRBJ2-7; D is unclear. Trimming pared 5 bases from V and 7 bases from J, leaving 18 bases between. Germline loops: CDR1 SGHTA, CDR2 FQGNSA. The CDR3 loop spans 14 amino acids. The CDR3 region has the DNA TGTGCCAGCAGCCAAGACTCTACCCACACGGAGCAGTACTTC. Protein: CASSQDSTHTEQYF.

CDR3 region: CASSPSNYGYTF. CDR3 DNA: TGTGCCAGCAGCCCCAGTAATTATGGCTACACCTTC. V gene TRBV7-9 combines with J gene TRBJ1-2; D uncertain. The germline V gene has CDR1 SEHNR and CDR2 FQNEAQ (reference sequence). The CDR3 consists of 12 residues. V lost 5 bases, J lost 5 bases, and 9 bases lay in between.

J is TRBJ1-1 and V is TRBV5-1; D perhaps matches TRBD1 (6 bases). CDR1 and CDR2 from the germline V gene are SGHRS and YFSETQ. Trimming pared 2 bases from V and 1 base from J, leaving 12 bases between. This CDR3 is built from 15 residues. As DNA, the CDR3 is TGCGCCAGCAGCTTTGGGGGGGGCGAGAACACTGAAGCTTTCTTT. Its protein is CASSFGGGENTEAFF.

The CDR3, as DNA: TGCGCCAGCAGTGCCGCGGGGTCCTATAATTCACCCCTCCACTTT. This translates into CASSAAGSYNSPLHF. The gene calls are TRBV10-1 and TRBJ1-6; no clear D. V was pared by 4 bases and J by 1 base, with 8 bases between. The V gene's germline CDR1 is WNHNN and CDR2 SYGVQD (reference sequence). This CDR3 is 15 amino acids long.

CDR3 loop: CASSQDREREYNEQFF. DNA of the CDR3: TGCGCCAGCAGCCAAGACCGGGAGCGTGAGTACAATGAGCAGTTCTTC. The chain has TRBV4-1 and TRBJ2-1; perhaps TRBD2 as D (6 bases). Germline values: CDR1 MGHRA, CDR2 YSYEKL. V was trimmed by 0 bases and J by 4 bases, leaving 13 bases between them. The CDR3 spans 16 residues.

The chain combines TRBV5-6 with TRBJ1-2; 7 bases map to TRBD1. Germline CDR1 is SGHDT and CDR2 is YYEEEE. CDR3 size: 13 residues. The V gene end was trimmed by 4 bases and the J gene end by 4 bases; junction bases not matched to a gene: 4. The CDR3 reads CASSDEGAYGYTF. CDR3 DNA sequence: TGTGCCAGCAGCGACGAGGGGGCCTATGGCTACACCTTC.

V is TRBV14 and J is TRBJ2-1, with 8 bases that match TRBD1. This CDR3 is built from 18 residues. Unmatched junction bases numbered 10, after V lost 1 base and J lost 2 bases. CDR1 and CDR2 from the germline V gene are SGHDN and FVKESK. CDR3: CASSQGRLQGAPYNEQFF. The CDR3 DNA follows: TGTGCCAGCAGCCAAGGGCGACTTCAGGGGGCCCCCTACAATGAGCAGTTCTTC.

The V call is TRBV3-1 (or the pseudogene TRBV3-2), the J call TRBJ2-7; D possibly corresponds to TRBD1 (5 bases). Germline V gene data show CDR1 as LGHDT and CDR2 as YNNKEL (reference sequence). V lost 1 base and J 4 bases, leaving 8 bases between the germline ends. CDR3 length: 13 residues. The CDR3: CASSQGGAYEQYF. The DNA for the CDR3 is TGTGCCAGCAGCCAAGGTGGGGCTTACGAGCAGTACTTC.

The rearrangement joins TRBV3-1 (or the pseudogene TRBV3-2) to TRBJ1-2; D perhaps matches TRBD1 (5 bases). The CDR3 totals 14 residues. Per the germline V gene, CDR1 is LGHDT and CDR2 is YNNKEL (reference sequence). V lost 0 bases to trimming and J lost 4 bases, with 9 bases between them. CDR3 sequence: CASSQDWGPYGYTF. CDR3 nucleotide sequence: TGTGCCAGCAGCCAAGATTGGGGCCCCTATGGCTACACCTTC.

This clone was counted a single time. The chain is built from TRBV27 and TRBJ1-6; D gene uncertain. This CDR3 is 15 amino acids long. The germline V gene encodes CDR1 MNHEY and CDR2 SMNVEV (reference sequence). V dropped 5 bases and J dropped 8 bases, with 16 bases sitting between them. The CDR3 sequence is CASSPLMINHSPLHF. CDR3 bases: TGTGCCAGCAGTCCTCTAATGATAAACCATTCACCCCTCCACTTT.

The rearrangement joins TRBV21-1 to TRBJ2-2; TRBD1, the table's D call, lacks a check against the DNA. TRBV21-1 is a known pseudogene. This CDR3 region has 16 residues. CDR3: CASSKEEGQGVGELFF. In DNA, the CDR3 is TGTGCCAGCAGCAAAGAGGAGGGACAGGGGGTTGGGGAGCTGTTTTTT.

The genes are TRBV9 and TRBJ1-1, with D perhaps matching TRBD1 (5 bases). Between the trimmed V and J ends, which lost 0 bases and 4 bases, there was a span of 13 bases. This CDR3 has 15 amino acids. CDR1 SGDLS and CDR2 YYNGEE come from the germline V gene. In DNA form, the CDR3 reads TGTGCCAGCAGCGTAGAGGGGCAGGGAGGCACTGAAGCTTTCTTT. Translated: CASSVEGQGGTEAFF.

The rearrangement uses TRBV14 and TRBJ2-1, with 8 nucleotides matching TRBD2. V lost 2 bases, J lost 8 bases, and 8 bases stayed unmatched. From germline, CDR1 is SGHDN and CDR2 FVKESK. The CDR3 loop spans 15 amino acids. The DNA of the CDR3 is TGTGCCAGCAGCCAAATTAGCGGGAATAACGATGAGCAGTTCTTC. Translating it yields CASSQISGNNDEQFF.

This clone occurred once. The chain carries TRBV6-5 and TRBJ2-3; 7 bases are shared with TRBD1. Germline assignment: CDR1 MNHEY and CDR2 SVGAGI. The V gene end was trimmed by 2 bases and the J gene end by 1 base; junction bases not matched to a gene: 6. CDR3 length equals 16 residues. The CDR3 region is CASSYRLGQGTDTQYF. The CDR3 DNA follows: TGTGCCAGCAGTTACCGCCTCGGACAGGGCACAGATACGCAGTATTTT.